The clone carrying this T cell receptor beta chain has just a few counts. Its antigen remains unknown. The entry originates in a study of identical twins. The study's findings and limits: Carriage of fewer insertions was seen in abundant cord blood beta clonotypes, whereas memory repertoires showed none.

The V end was cut by 7 bases, the J end by 0 bases, with 9 bases between. This CDR3 is 12 amino acids long. Per the germline V gene, CDR1 is SQVTM and CDR2 is ANQGSEA. Every sampled donor was Caucasian and healthy. Through template switching, a universal primer site was introduced, and the cDNA contained unique molecular identifiers. Via MiXCR, TCRdb re-called the 5' RACE reads, giving one row per CDR3 protein. The sample carries about 720,000 distinct CDR3 sequences, around 8.3% recorded once. These sequences were also reported in another study, on yellow fever vaccine responses in identical twins. That source notes: Twins reportedly showed a vaccine T cell response that seemed partly convergent and partly personalized.

This chain joins TRBV29-1 and TRBJ1-1; D is unresolved. Input material: PBMCs. The sequence derives from a woman younger than 35 in good health. The CDR3 loop is CSAAGMNTEAFF. The DNA of the CDR3 is TGCAGCGCTGCTGGGATGAACACTGAAGCTTTCTTT.